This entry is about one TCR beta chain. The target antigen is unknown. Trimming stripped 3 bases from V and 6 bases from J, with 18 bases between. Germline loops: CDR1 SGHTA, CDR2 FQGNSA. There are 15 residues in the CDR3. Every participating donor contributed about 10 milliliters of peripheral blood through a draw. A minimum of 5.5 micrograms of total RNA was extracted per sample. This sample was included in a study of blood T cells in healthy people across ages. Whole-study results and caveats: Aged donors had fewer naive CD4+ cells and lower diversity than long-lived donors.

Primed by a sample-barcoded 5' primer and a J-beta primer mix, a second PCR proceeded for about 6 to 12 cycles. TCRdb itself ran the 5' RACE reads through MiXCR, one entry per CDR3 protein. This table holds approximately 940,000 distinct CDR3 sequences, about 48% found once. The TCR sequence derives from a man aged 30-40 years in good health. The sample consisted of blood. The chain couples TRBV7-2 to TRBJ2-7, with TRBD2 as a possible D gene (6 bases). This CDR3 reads CASSLSGGVPAEQYF. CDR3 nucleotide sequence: TGTGCCAGCAGCTTGAGTGGCGGGGTTCCCGCCGAGCAGTACTTC.